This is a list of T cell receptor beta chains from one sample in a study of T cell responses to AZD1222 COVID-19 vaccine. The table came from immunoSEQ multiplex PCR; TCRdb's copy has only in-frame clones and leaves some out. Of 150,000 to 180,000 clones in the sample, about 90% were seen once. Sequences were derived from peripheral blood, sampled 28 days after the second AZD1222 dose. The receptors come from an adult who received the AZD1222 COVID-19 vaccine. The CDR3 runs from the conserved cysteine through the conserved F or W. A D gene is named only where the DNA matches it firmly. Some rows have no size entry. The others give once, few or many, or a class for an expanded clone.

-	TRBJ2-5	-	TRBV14	CASSQVGFFQSQYF	TGTGCCAGCAGCCAAGTGGGGTTCTTCCAGTCCCAGTACTTC
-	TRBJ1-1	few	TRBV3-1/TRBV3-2	CASTLWGWDTEAFF	TGTGCCAGCACCCTATGGGGGTGGGACACTGAAGCTTTCTTT
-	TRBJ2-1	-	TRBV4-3	CASSQDGVGSSYNEQFF	TGCGCCAGCAGCCAAGATGGGGTCGGGAGCTCCTACAATGAGCAGTTCTTC
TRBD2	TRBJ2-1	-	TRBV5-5	CASSSGGAGGGLNEQFF	TGTGCCAGCAGCTCCGGTGGGGCGGGGGGCGGTCTCAATGAGCAGTTCTTC
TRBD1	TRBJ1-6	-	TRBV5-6	CASSFFQGDNSPLHF	TGTGCCAGCAGCTTTTTTCAGGGGGATAATTCACCCCTCCACTTT
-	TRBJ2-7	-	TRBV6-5	CASSYSASGYEQYF	TGTGCCAGCAGTTACTCGGCTAGTGGCTACGAGCAGTACTTC
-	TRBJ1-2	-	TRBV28	CAGEERVNYGYTF	TGTGCCGGTGAGGAGAGAGTCAACTATGGCTACACCTTC
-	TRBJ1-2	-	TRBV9	CASSIQDNYGYTF	TGTGCCAGCAGCATCCAGGATAACTATGGCTACACCTTC
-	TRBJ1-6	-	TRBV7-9	CASSLGQGENSPLHF	TGTGCCAGCAGCTTAGGGCAGGGAGAGAATTCACCCCTCCACTTT
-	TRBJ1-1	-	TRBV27	CASSASGWSAFF	TGTGCCAGCAGTGCCTCAGGGTGGTCGGCTTTCTTT
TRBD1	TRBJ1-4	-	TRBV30	CAWQGDTNEKLFF	TGTGCCTGGCAGGGGGACACTAATGAAAAACTGTTTTTT
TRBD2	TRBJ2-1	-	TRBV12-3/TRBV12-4	CASSKIGTSKFF	TGTGCCAGCAGCAAAATTGGGACTAGCAAGTTCTTC
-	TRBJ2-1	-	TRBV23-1	CASSHPSLGPNIYNEQFF	TGCGCCAGCAGTCACCCTTCTCTTGGGCCCAATATCTACAATGAGCAGTTCTTC
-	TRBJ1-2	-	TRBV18	CASSPGLANYGYTF	TGTGCCAGCTCACCCGGACTAGCTAACTATGGCTACACCTTC
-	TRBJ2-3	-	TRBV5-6	CASSLDTTYSTDTQYF	TGTGCCAGCAGCTTGGACACAACCTACAGCACAGATACGCAGTATTTT
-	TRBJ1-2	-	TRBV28	CASSSPSGGSALNGYTF	TGTGCCAGCAGTTCCCCCTCGGGGGGGAGCGCCCTTAATGGCTACACCTTC
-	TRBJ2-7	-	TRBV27	CASSLRTGSSYEQYF	TGTGCCAGCAGTTTAAGGACTGGGAGCTCCTACGAGCAGTACTTC
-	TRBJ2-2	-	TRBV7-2	CASSRPLGSGELFF	TGTGCCAGCAGCCGCCCACTTGGTTCCGGGGAGCTGTTTTTT
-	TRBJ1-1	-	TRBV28	CASSFGVMNTEAFF	TGTGCCAGCAGTTTTGGAGTCATGAACACTGAAGCTTTCTTT
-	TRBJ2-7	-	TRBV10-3	CAIGAGLYEQYF	TGTGCCATCGGCGCAGGGTTGTACGAGCAGTACTTC
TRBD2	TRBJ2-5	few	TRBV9	CASSVEVGTSPIQETQYF	TGTGCCAGCAGCGTAGAAGTGGGGACTAGCCCTATCCAAGAGACCCAGTACTTC